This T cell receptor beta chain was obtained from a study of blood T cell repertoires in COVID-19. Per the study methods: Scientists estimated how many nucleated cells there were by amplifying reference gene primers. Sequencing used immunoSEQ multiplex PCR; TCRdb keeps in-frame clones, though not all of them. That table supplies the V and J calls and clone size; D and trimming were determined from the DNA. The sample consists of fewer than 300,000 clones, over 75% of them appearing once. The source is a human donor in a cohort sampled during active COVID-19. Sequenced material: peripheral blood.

In nucleotides, the CDR3 is TGTGCCAGCAGCCAGACAGGGGAGTTCTCAGATACGCAGTATTTT. Protein sequence: CASSQTGEFSDTQYF. The rearrangement joins TRBV14 to TRBJ2-3, with TRBD1 matching over 8 bases. The CDR3 is made up of 15 amino acids. Germline loops: CDR1 SGHDN, CDR2 FVKESK. The V and J ends lost 3 bases and 4 bases, in that order; junction bases with no gene match: 6. The whole variable domain, filled in from reference TRBV14 and TRBJ2-3, reads EAGVTQFPSHSVIEKGQTVTLRCDPISGHDNLYWYRRVMGKEIKFLLHFVKESKQDESGMPNNRFLAERTGGTYSTLKVQPAELEDSGVYFCASSQTGEFSDTQYFGPGTRLTVL.